The 19 T cell receptor beta chains given below trace back to one sample, sequenced in a study of T cell responses to AZD1222 COVID-19 vaccine. The repertoire was sequenced with immunoSEQ multiplex PCR; TCRdb's copy has only in-frame clones and lacks some. The table lists around 99,000 clones, roughly 84% of them singletons, with over 15% in the top ten. The sample consisted of peripheral blood, taken on day 0 of AZD1222 vaccination. The receptors come from an adult in good health.

The chain uses TRBV9 and TRBJ1-1; 7 bases agree with TRBD1. V was clipped by 3 bases and J by 1 base; unmatched bases: 6. This CDR3 has 15 amino acids. Germline V gene data show CDR1 as SGDLS and CDR2 as YYNGEE. In nucleotides, the CDR3 is TGTGCCAGCAGCGACCGACAGGGAGGGAACACTGAAGCTTTCTTT. Translation: CASSDRQGGNTEAFF.

The chain carries TRBV30 and TRBJ1-2; no reliable D call. The germline V and J ends were trimmed by 2 bases and 4 bases, with 8 bases remaining between them. Germline-derived CDR1 and CDR2 are GTSNPN and SVGIG (reference sequence). There are 12 residues in the CDR3. In DNA form, the CDR3 reads TGTGCCTGGAGTCCTTTGATCTATGGCTACACCTTC. Translation gives CAWSPLIYGYTF.

The chain couples TRBV12-3 or TRBV12-4 to TRBJ1-2, with unresolved D. This CDR3 comprises 12 residues. Trimming stripped 4 bases from V and 9 bases from J, with 12 bases between. CDR3 residues: CASSSEGISYTF. The DNA for the CDR3 is TGTGCCAGCAGTTCTGAGGGAATTAGCTACACCTTC.

The chain couples TRBV6-1 to TRBJ1-5; D is undetermined. Per germline, CDR1 MNHNS and CDR2 SASEGT. V lost 3 bases and J 4 bases, leaving 10 bases between the germline ends. The CDR3 loop spans 14 amino acids. CDR3 protein: CASSEFQANQPQHF. Here the CDR3 DNA reads TGTGCCAGCAGTGAGTTCCAGGCGAATCAGCCCCAGCATTTT.

This sequence joins TRBV6-5 and TRBJ1-3, with 8 bases matching TRBD1. Germline CDR1 MNHEY, CDR2 SVGAGI. The CDR3 sequence is 15 residues long. V shed 4 bases and J 2 bases; nucleotides not matched to a gene: 4. CDR3 sequence reads: CASSFGTGTGNTIYF. CDR3 DNA sequence: TGTGCCAGCAGTTTCGGGACAGGAACTGGAAACACCATATATTTT.

The chain recombines TRBV24-1 with TRBJ2-5; D is ambiguous. The V end was cut by 4 bases, the J end by 2 bases, with 13 bases between. This CDR3 is 15 amino acids long. Germline CDR1 KGHDR, CDR2 SFDVKD. The CDR3 region is CATSEPAPSQETQYF. The CDR3 DNA follows: TGTGCCACCAGTGAACCAGCCCCTTCTCAAGAGACCCAGTACTTC.

The chain joins TRBV7-9 to TRBJ1-2; 7 bases agree with TRBD1. The CDR3 is 15 residues long. V was pared by 5 bases and J by 1 base, with 7 bases of the junction left unmatched. The germline gives CDR1 SEHNR, CDR2 FQNEAQ (reference sequence). CDR3 sequence: CASSPRTGNNYGYTF. CDR3 DNA sequence: TGTGCCAGCAGCCCCCGGACAGGAAATAACTATGGCTACACCTTC. The whole variable domain, filled in from reference TRBV7-9 and TRBJ1-2, reads DTGVSQNPRHKITKRGQNVTFRCDPISEHNRLYWYRQTLGQGPEFLTYFQNEAQLEKSRLLSDRFSAERPKGSFSTLEIQRTEQGDSAMYLCASSPRTGNNYGYTFGSGTRLTVV.

This clone occurred once. The rearrangement links TRBV7-2 to TRBJ2-1, with D possibly TRBD1 on 5 matching bases. Germline assignment: CDR1 SGHTA and CDR2 FQGNSA. The CDR3 covers 14 residues. Trimming shortened V by 3 bases and J by 4 bases, and 10 bases separated the two germline ends. The CDR3 reads CASSLVTDYNEQFF. CDR3 sequence (DNA): TGTGCCAGCAGCTTGGTGACAGATTACAATGAGCAGTTCTTC. The whole variable domain, filled in from reference TRBV7-2 and TRBJ2-1, reads GAGVSQSPSNKVTEKGKDVELRCDPISGHTALYWYRQSLGQGLEFLIYFQGNSAPDKSGLPSDRFSAERTGGSVSTLTIQRTQQEDSAVYLCASSLVTDYNEQFFGPGTRLTVL.

The chain has TRBV5-6 and TRBJ2-7; TRBD1 is a possible D gene (5 bases). V was pared by 3 bases and J by 1 base, with 17 bases between. CDR1 SGHDT and CDR2 YYEEEE come from the germline V gene. The CDR3 covers 16 residues. CDR3 sequence: CASSSLDTLNSYEQYV. The CDR3 DNA follows: TGTGCCAGCAGCTCCCTGGACACCCTGAATTCCTACGAGCAGTACGTC.

The chain is built from TRBV18 and TRBJ2-7; possible D gene TRBD2, 6 bases. V was pared by 4 bases and J by 3 bases, with 10 bases between. Germline CDR1 reads KGHSH; CDR2 reads LQKENI. The CDR3 runs to 13 residues. CDR3 sequence (DNA): TGTGCCAGCTCACGGGTTAGCGGCTACGAGCAGTACGTC. Amino acids: CASSRVSGYEQYV.

This chain joins TRBV5-6 and TRBJ2-2; 13 bases are a match to TRBD2. Germline lookup yields CDR1 SGHDT and CDR2 YYEEEE. This CDR3 spans 17 amino acids. The trim removed 6 bases at V and 6 bases at J, leaving 11 bases unmatched. The CDR3 region is CASKPGLAGVWAGELFF. CDR3 DNA sequence: TGTGCCAGCAAACCTGGACTAGCGGGAGTATGGGCCGGGGAGCTGTTTTTT.

The V call is TRBV27, the J call TRBJ2-7; D assignment may be TRBD1 or TRBD2 (5 bases each). Trimming pared 2 bases from V and 2 bases from J, leaving 25 bases between. CDR1 is MNHEY, CDR2 SMNVEV, per germline (reference sequence). This CDR3 contains 19 residues. The CDR3 bases are TGTGCCAGCAGTTTAGGGCCTCCGGGACCCTCGAAAAGGGCCTACGAGCAGTACTTC. Translation: CASSLGPPGPSKRAYEQYF.

This sequence joins TRBV5-4 and TRBJ2-7; no clear D gene. CDR3 size: 14 residues. The germline CDR1 and CDR2 sequences are SGHNT and YYREEE (reference sequence). Trimming shortened V by 1 base and J by 2 bases, and 10 bases separated the two germline ends. Here the CDR3 reads CASSLPGGTYEQYF. CDR3 DNA: TGTGCCAGCAGCTTGCCGGGCGGAACCTACGAGCAGTACTTC.

The rearrangement uses TRBV19 and TRBJ1-5; D is possibly TRBD1 (5 bases). Germline V gene lookup returns CDR1 LNHDA and CDR2 SQIVND (reference sequence). V shed 2 bases and J shed 4 bases, with 12 bases lying between them. This CDR3 comprises 15 residues. The CDR3, as DNA: TGTGCCAGTAGTATAAGCCGACAGTCAAATCAGCCCCAGCATTTT. Translation gives CASSISRQSNQPQHF.

The gene calls are TRBV6-5 and TRBJ1-5, with TRBD1 matching over 9 bases. Germline values: CDR1 MNHEY, CDR2 SVGAGI. The CDR3 length is 15 residues. Losses at the gene ends were 7 bases for V and 7 bases for J; bases not matched to a gene: 11. The CDR3 spells CASTRDRAGRQPQHF. The CDR3, as DNA: TGTGCCAGCACCCGGGACAGGGCCGGCCGGCAGCCCCAGCATTTT.

The CDR3 is CASRYGQGPNQPQHF. CDR3 nucleotide sequence: TGTGCCAGCAGATACGGACAGGGGCCCAATCAGCCCCAGCATTTT. The V and J genes are TRBV27 and TRBJ1-5; TRBD1 aligns across 9 bases. The CDR3 contains 15 residues. Germline-derived CDR1 and CDR2 are MNHEY and SMNVEV (reference sequence). The ends lost 6 bases at V and 3 bases at J; junction bases unmatched: 6.

This clone showed up just once. The genes are TRBV7-9 and TRBJ2-5; D perhaps matches TRBD1 (6 bases). The germline V and J ends were trimmed by 7 bases and 2 bases, with 17 bases remaining between them. The CDR3 is made up of 15 amino acids. The germline V gene has CDR1 SEHNR and CDR2 FQNEAQ (reference sequence). CDR3 amino acids: CASTFLTGNQETQYF. The CDR3 nucleotides read TGTGCCAGCACCTTCCTGACAGGCAATCAAGAGACCCAGTACTTC. Full variable domain (missing parts from reference TRBV7-9 and TRBJ2-5): DTGVSQNPRHKITKRGQNVTFRCDPISEHNRLYWYRQTLGQGPEFLTYFQNEAQLEKSRLLSDRFSAERPKGSFSTLEIQRTEQGDSAMYLCASTFLTGNQETQYFGPGTRLLVL.

The gene calls are TRBV29-1 and TRBJ1-2, with D unresolved. The CDR3 totals 14 residues. Germline CDR1 SQVTM, CDR2 ANQGSEA. Trimming left V 2 bases short and J 2 bases short, with 12 bases between. This chain's CDR3 is CSVETERKNYGYTF. The CDR3 DNA reads as TGCAGCGTTGAAACGGAAAGGAAAAACTATGGCTACACCTTC.

The chain carries TRBV20-1 and TRBJ2-1; D not resolved. There are 11 residues in the CDR3. From germline, CDR1 is DFQATT and CDR2 SNEGSKA (reference sequence). Trimming removed 1 base from V and 5 bases from J, with 3 bases in between. This CDR3 reads CSARAHNEQFF. The DNA for the CDR3 is TGCAGTGCTAGAGCCCACAATGAGCAGTTCTTC.